Listed here are 14 T cell receptor beta chains from one sample, sequenced in a study of blood T cell repertoires in COVID-19. Clones were sequenced by immunoSEQ multiplex PCR, and TCRdb holds only the in-frame ones, with some missing. Here the sample spans about 190,000 clones, less than 85% being singletons. Sequenced input: peripheral blood. These receptors were obtained from a middle-aged man who had recovered from COVID-19.

This clone showed up just a few times. Here the CDR3 reads CASISVGAGNTEAFF. The CDR3 DNA follows: TGTGCCAGTATAAGTGTGGGGGCCGGGAACACTGAAGCTTTCTTT. V is TRBV19 and J is TRBJ1-1; D might be TRBD1 (6 bases). V shed 7 bases and J shed 1 base, with 16 bases lying between them. The CDR3 extends over 15 amino acids. The germline V gene has CDR1 LNHDA and CDR2 SQIVND (reference sequence).

The rearrangement joins TRBV3-1 (or the pseudogene TRBV3-2) to TRBJ2-7, with D perhaps matching TRBD2 (6 bases). V lost 8 bases and J 7 bases, leaving 21 bases between the germline ends. Looked up from germline, CDR1 is LGHDT and CDR2 is YNNKEL (reference sequence). CDR3 length: 14 residues. CDR3: CASEPAGTWAEQYF. In DNA form, the CDR3 reads TGTGCCAGCGAACCCGCCGGGACTTGGGCGGAGCAGTACTTC.

The chain joins TRBV18 to TRBJ2-5, with 9 bases fitting TRBD1. The CDR3 length is 16 residues. V trimming: 3 bases; J trimming: 5 bases; junction bases outside the gene matches: 10. Germline CDR1 KGHSH, CDR2 LQKENI. The CDR3 sequence: CASSPRQGVFGETQYF. The CDR3 nucleotides are TGTGCCAGCTCACCCCGACAGGGGGTCTTTGGGGAGACCCAGTACTTC.

This clone was recorded a few times. This sequence joins TRBV3-1 (or the pseudogene TRBV3-2) and TRBJ2-7, with TRBD2 identical over 11 bases. The CDR3 consists of 20 residues. CDR1 LGHDT and CDR2 YNNKEL come from the germline V gene (reference sequence). V dropped 2 bases and J dropped 0; count of bases not matched to a gene: 15. The DNA for the CDR3 is TGTGCCAGCAGCCAAAAGACTAGCGGGAAAATCAAGATAGACTCCTACGAGCAGTACTTC. This encodes CASSQKTSGKIKIDSYEQYF.

The chain has TRBV7-2 and TRBJ2-7; the match to TRBD2 covers 7 bases. Per the germline V gene, CDR1 is SGHTA and CDR2 is FQGNSA. The J segment lost 2 bases and the V segment lost 1 base, leaving 5 bases of the junction unmatched. This CDR3 region has 15 residues. In nucleotides, the CDR3 is TGTGCCAGCAGCTTAGGGGGGGGTCGGACCTACGAGCAGTACTTC. It encodes CASSLGGGRTYEQYF.

The chain is built from TRBV9 and TRBJ2-5, with D possibly being TRBD2 (5 bases). The germline V gene encodes CDR1 SGDLS and CDR2 YYNGEE. This CDR3 is built from 14 residues. Trimming took 2 bases from V and 5 from J, leaving 13 bases between them. The DNA of the CDR3 is TGTGCCAGCAGCGTGGGCCGAGGGTGGGAGACCCAGTACTTC. Its translation: CASSVGRGWETQYF.

The V and J genes are TRBV7-3 and TRBJ2-3; 8 nucleotides align to TRBD2. Germline V CDR1 and CDR2: SGHTA, FQGTGA. Unmatched junction bases numbered 8, after V lost 5 bases and J lost 4 bases. The CDR3 consists of 15 residues. The CDR3 loop is CASSRGLGRADTQYF. CDR3 in DNA: TGTGCCAGCAGCCGGGGACTAGGAAGGGCAGATACGCAGTATTTT. Together with reference TRBV7-3 and TRBJ2-3, the CDR3 gives the full variable domain: GAGVSQTPSNKVTEKGKYVELRCDPISGHTALYWYRQSLGQGPEFLIYFQGTGAADDSGLPNDRFFAVRPEGSVSTLKIQRTERGDSAVYLCASSRGLGRADTQYFGPGTRLTVL.

V usage is TRBV9 and J usage is TRBJ1-1, with D perhaps TRBD1 (5 bases). The germline V gene encodes CDR1 SGDLS and CDR2 YYNGEE. The CDR3 is 16 residues long. Trimming removed 0 bases from V and 4 bases from J, with 16 bases in between. In nucleotides, the CDR3 is TGTGCCAGCAGCGTAGGGCTAGGAGCGACAGTCACTGAAGCTTTCTTT. It translates to CASSVGLGATVTEAFF.

This sequence joins TRBV2 and TRBJ1-2, with TRBD1 matching 9 bases. The CDR3 is 16 amino acids. Germline values: CDR1 SNHLY, CDR2 FYNNEI. Trimming at V came to 3 bases and at J to 3 bases, leaving 8 bases not matched to a gene. As DNA, the CDR3 is TGTGCCAGCAGTGAGTTGGGGACAGGGTCGTACTATGGCTACACCTTC. It encodes CASSELGTGSYYGYTF.

This chain uses TRBV15 with TRBJ2-1, with D possibly matching TRBD1 (5 bases). CDR1 is LNHNV, CDR2 YYDKDF, per germline (reference sequence). V gave up 3 bases and J gave up 0 bases, with 15 bases separating them. This CDR3 spans 17 amino acids. The CDR3 nucleotides are TGTGCCACCAGCAGCCGCTCCCTAGGGGTCTCCTACAATGAGCAGTTCTTC. Protein sequence: CATSSRSLGVSYNEQFF.

The chain carries TRBV18 and TRBJ2-3, with a tentative D call TRBD1 (5 bases). This CDR3 contains 13 residues. Trimming removed 5 bases from V and 3 bases from J, with 9 bases in between. Germline V CDR1 and CDR2: KGHSH, LQKENI. This CDR3 reads CASSKDTTDTQYF. CDR3 DNA sequence: TGTGCCAGCTCAAAGGACACTACAGATACGCAGTATTTT. The variable domain in full, completed from reference TRBV18 and TRBJ2-3, reads NAGVMQNPRHLVRRRGQEARLRCSPMKGHSHVYWYRQLPEEGLKFMVYLQKENIIDESGMPKERFSAEFPKEGPSILRIQQVVRGDSAAYFCASSKDTTDTQYFGPGTRLTVL.

This chain connects TRBV6-6 to TRBJ2-7; D is unresolved. The germline gives CDR1 MNHNY, CDR2 SVGAGI (reference sequence). This CDR3 contains 14 residues. Deletions cut 5 bases from V and 5 bases from J, with 16 bases between. CDR3 in DNA: TGTGCCAGCAGTCCCCGGAGTCCCAAAAACGAGCAGTACTTC. Translating it yields CASSPRSPKNEQYF.

The rearrangement links TRBV5-4 to TRBJ2-7; TRBD2 is a possible D gene (6 bases). The CDR3 loop spans 15 amino acids. Deletions cut 0 bases from V and 0 bases from J, with 10 bases between. In germline, CDR1 is SGHNT, CDR2 YYREEE (reference sequence). Here the CDR3 DNA reads TGTGCCAGCAGCTTGGGTAGCGGAGCCTCCTACGAGCAGTACTTC. Amino acid sequence: CASSLGSGASYEQYF.

CDR3 sequence: CASRLGDPGADTQYF. In nucleotides, the CDR3 is TGTGCAAGTCGCTTAGGGGACCCAGGGGCAGATACGCAGTATTTT. The rearrangement uses TRBV12-2 and TRBJ2-3; the D call of TRBD1 is as the table states it, not checked on the DNA. TRBV12-2 is listed as a pseudogene. The CDR3 contains 15 residues.